Shown below are 8 T cell receptor beta chains from a single sample sequenced in a study of cytomegalovirus exposure and HLA in healthy donors. The primer mix had 60 Vbeta and 13 Jbeta primers. Repertoires were generated with immunoSEQ multiplex PCR, while TCRdb's copy carries only in-frame clones and drops some. The sample shows around 78,000 clones, about 81% of them seen only once. Sequenced material: PBMCs. The origin of the receptors is a woman in her forties or fifties in good health and CMV-seronegative.

The chain recombines TRBV10-1 with TRBJ2-2, with 8 bases identical to TRBD1. Germline CDR1 reads WNHNN; CDR2 reads SYGVQD (reference sequence). The CDR3 contains 15 residues. V dropped 3 bases and J dropped 7; count of bases not matched to a gene: 7. This CDR3 reads CASSDFQGAVGELFF. The DNA of the CDR3 is TGCGCCAGCAGTGATTTCCAGGGGGCCGTCGGGGAGCTGTTTTTT.

In regard to this clone: Other DNA sequences in this sample translate to the same CDR3. The V gene is TRBV18, the J gene TRBJ1-2; 7 nucleotides line up with TRBD1. Trimming cost V 3 bases and J 5 bases; bases outside gene matches: 3. CDR1 and CDR2 (germline): KGHSH, LQKENI. This CDR3 has 13 residues. The CDR3 bases are TGTGCCAGCTCACCCGGACAGGATTATGGCTACACCTTC. Translation: CASSPGQDYGYTF.

The chain has TRBV2 and TRBJ2-1, with a possible D match to TRBD2 (5 bases). The CDR3 length is 14 residues. Germline CDR1 reads SNHLY; CDR2 reads FYNNEI. V gave up 1 base and J gave up 14 bases, with 18 bases separating them. CDR3 nucleotides: TGTGCCAGCAGTGAAGGGAACGCGGGTACGTGGGAGTTCTTC. The encoded protein is CASSEGNAGTWEFF.

This rearrangement joins TRBV4-2 to TRBJ1-2, with D possibly being TRBD1 (6 bases). With 3 bases removed from V and 6 bases from J, the gap between germline ends came to 17 bases. Germline V gene data show CDR1 as LGHNA and CDR2 as YNFKEQ. The CDR3 sequence is 15 residues long. CDR3 loop: CASSHPQGSFDGYTF. Here the CDR3 DNA reads TGTGCCAGCAGCCACCCACAGGGATCCTTCGATGGCTACACCTTC.

This sequence joins TRBV4-1 and TRBJ1-6, with D maybe TRBD1 (5 bases). Trimming pared 1 base from V and 9 bases from J, leaving 19 bases between. Germline values: CDR1 MGHRA, CDR2 YSYEKL. This CDR3 contains 17 residues. The CDR3: CASSQGGSRQGPSPLHF. The CDR3 region has the DNA TGCGCCAGCAGCCAAGGCGGTTCCAGGCAGGGTCCTTCACCCCTCCACTTT.

The chain couples TRBV5-1 to TRBJ1-4, with 7 bases that match TRBD1. V lost 4 bases, J lost 6 bases, and 6 bases stayed unmatched. Germline CDR1 is SGHRS and CDR2 is YFSETQ. The CDR3 has 14 residues. This CDR3 is CASSLWQGDEKLFF. In DNA, the CDR3 is TGCGCCAGCAGCCTCTGGCAGGGGGATGAAAAACTGTTTTTT.

The rearrangement joins TRBV9 to TRBJ1-2; no reliable D call. Germline CDR1 is SGDLS and CDR2 is YYNGEE. Between the trimmed V and J ends, which lost 3 bases and 5 bases, there was a span of 14 bases. The CDR3 covers 14 residues. Here the CDR3 DNA reads TGTGCCAGCAGCGGCCAAGGAAGGCGGTATGGCTACACCTTC. Translated, it gives CASSGQGRRYGYTF.

The CDR3 region is CASRPQVMNTEAFF. DNA for the CDR3: TGTGCCAGCAGACCGCAGGTCATGAACACTGAAGCTTTCTTT. This chain connects TRBV7-2 to TRBJ1-1; D unresolved. The CDR3 spans 14 residues. The ends were cut back, 6 bases at V and 0 bases at J, with 11 bases in the middle. Germline V lookup: CDR1 SGHTA, CDR2 FQGNSA.